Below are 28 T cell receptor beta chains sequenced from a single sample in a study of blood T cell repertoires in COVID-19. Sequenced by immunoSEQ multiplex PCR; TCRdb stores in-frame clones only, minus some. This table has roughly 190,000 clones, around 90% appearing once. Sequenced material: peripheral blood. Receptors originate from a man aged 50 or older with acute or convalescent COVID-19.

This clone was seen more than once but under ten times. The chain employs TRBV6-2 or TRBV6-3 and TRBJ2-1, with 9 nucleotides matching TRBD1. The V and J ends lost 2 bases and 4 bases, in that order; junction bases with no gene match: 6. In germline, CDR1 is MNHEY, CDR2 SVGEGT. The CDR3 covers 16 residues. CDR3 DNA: TGTGCCAGCAGTTACCGAGGGACAGGGCTATACAATGAGCAGTTCTTC. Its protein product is CASSYRGTGLYNEQFF.

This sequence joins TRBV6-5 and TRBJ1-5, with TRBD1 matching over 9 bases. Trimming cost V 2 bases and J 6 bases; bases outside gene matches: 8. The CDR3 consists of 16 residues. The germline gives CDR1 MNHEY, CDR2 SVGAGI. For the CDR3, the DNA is TGTGCCAGCAGTTACCCCTACAGGGGGCGCCGTCAGCCCCAGCATTTT. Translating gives CASSYPYRGRRQPQHF.

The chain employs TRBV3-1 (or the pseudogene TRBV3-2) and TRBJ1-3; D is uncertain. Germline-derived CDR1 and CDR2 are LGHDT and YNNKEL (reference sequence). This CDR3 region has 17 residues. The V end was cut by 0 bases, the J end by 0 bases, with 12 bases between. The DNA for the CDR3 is TGTGCCAGCAGCCAAGATCAGGTCGTGAGCTCTGGAAACACCATATATTTT. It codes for CASSQDQVVSSGNTIYF.

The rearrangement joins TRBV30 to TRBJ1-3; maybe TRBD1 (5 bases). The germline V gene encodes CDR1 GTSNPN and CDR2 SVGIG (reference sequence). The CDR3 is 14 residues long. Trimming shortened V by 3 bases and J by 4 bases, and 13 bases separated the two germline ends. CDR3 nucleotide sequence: TGTGCCTGGAGACCCGGACAATCGGGAAACACCATATATTTT. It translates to CAWRPGQSGNTIYF. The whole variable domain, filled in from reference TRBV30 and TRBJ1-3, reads SQTIHQWPATLVQPVGSPLSLECTVEGTSNPNLYWYRQAAGRGLQLLFYSVGIGQISSEVPQNLSASRPQDRQFILSSKKLLLSDSGFYLCAWRPGQSGNTIYFGEGSWLTVV.

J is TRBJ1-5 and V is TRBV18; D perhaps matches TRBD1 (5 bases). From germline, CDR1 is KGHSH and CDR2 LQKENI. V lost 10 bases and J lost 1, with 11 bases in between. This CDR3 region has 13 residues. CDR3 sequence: CAIPDRSNQPQHF. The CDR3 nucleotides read TGTGCCATCCCAGACAGAAGCAATCAGCCCCAGCATTTT.

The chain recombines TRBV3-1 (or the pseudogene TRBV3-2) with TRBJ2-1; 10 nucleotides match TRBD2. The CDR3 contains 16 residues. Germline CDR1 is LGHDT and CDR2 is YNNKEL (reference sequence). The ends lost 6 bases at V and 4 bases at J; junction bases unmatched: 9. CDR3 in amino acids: CASRPQGLAEYNEQFF. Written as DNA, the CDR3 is TGTGCCAGCAGACCCCAAGGACTAGCGGAATACAATGAGCAGTTCTTC.

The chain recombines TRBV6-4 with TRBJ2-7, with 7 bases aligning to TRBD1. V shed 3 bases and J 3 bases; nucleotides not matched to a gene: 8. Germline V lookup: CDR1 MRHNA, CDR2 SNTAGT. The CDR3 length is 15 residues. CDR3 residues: CASSEPGTVVYEQYV. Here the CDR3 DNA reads TGTGCCAGCAGTGAACCCGGGACAGTAGTCTACGAGCAGTACGTC.

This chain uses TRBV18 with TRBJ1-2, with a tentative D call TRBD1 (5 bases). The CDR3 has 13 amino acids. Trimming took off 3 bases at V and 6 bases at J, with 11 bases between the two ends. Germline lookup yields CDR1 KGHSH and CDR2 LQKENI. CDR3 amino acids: CASSPQGGNGYTF. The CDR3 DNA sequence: TGTGCCAGCTCACCTCAGGGAGGGAATGGCTACACCTTC.

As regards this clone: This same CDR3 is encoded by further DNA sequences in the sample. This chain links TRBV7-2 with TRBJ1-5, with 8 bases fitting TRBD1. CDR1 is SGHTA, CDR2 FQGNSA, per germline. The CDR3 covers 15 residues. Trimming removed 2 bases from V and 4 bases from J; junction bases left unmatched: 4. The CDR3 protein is CASSLYRGENQPQHF. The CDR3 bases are TGTGCCAGCAGCTTATACAGGGGGGAGAATCAGCCCCAGCATTTT.

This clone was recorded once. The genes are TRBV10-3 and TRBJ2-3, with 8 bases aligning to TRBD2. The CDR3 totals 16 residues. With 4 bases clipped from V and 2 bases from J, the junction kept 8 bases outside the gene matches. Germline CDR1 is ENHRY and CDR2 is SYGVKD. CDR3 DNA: TGTGCCATCAGTGGAGCCAGCGGGGGTAACACAGATACGCAGTATTTT. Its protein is CAISGASGGNTDTQYF.

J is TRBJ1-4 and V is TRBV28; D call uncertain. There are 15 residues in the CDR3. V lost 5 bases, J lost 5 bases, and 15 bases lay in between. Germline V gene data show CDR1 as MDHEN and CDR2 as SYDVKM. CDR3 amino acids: CASSILGHPNEKLFF. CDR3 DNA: TGTGCCAGCAGTATCCTCGGTCATCCGAATGAAAAACTGTTTTTT.

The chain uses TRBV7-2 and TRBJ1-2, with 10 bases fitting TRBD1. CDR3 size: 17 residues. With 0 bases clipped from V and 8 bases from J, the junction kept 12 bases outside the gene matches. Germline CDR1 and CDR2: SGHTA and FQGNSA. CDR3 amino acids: CASSLAMGDRGLEGYTF. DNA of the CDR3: TGTGCCAGCAGCTTAGCGATGGGGGACAGGGGTCTGGAGGGCTACACCTTC.

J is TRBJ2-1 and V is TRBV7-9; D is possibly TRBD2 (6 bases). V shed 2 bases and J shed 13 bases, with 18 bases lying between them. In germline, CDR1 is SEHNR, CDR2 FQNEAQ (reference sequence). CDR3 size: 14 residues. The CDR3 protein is CASSLTGTPFGQFF. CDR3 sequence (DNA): TGTGCCAGCAGCTTAACCGGGACTCCCTTTGGCCAGTTCTTC.

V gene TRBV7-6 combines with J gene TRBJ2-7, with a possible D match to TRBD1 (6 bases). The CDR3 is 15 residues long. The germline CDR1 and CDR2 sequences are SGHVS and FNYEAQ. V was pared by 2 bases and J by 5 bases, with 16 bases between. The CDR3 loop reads CASSLLQGNDHEQYF. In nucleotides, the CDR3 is TGTGCCAGCAGCTTACTCCAGGGGAACGACCACGAGCAGTACTTC. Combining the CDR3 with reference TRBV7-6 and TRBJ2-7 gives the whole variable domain GAGVSQSPRYKVTKRGQDVALRCDPISGHVSLYWYRQALGQGPEFLTYFNYEAQQDKSGLPNDRFSAERPEGSISTLTIQRTEQRDSAMYRCASSLLQGNDHEQYFGPGTRLTVT.

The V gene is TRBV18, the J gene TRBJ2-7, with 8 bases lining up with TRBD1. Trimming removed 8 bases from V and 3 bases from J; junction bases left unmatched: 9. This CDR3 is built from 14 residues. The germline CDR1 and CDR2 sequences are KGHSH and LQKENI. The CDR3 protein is CASAGTGEGYEQYF. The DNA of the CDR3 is TGTGCCAGCGCCGGGACAGGAGAAGGCTACGAGCAGTACTTC.

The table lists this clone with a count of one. CDR3 sequence reads: CASSYRQGIEAFF. CDR3 sequence (DNA): TGTGCCAGCAGTTACCGACAGGGCATTGAAGCTTTCTTT. The gene calls are TRBV6-6 and TRBJ1-1; 7 positions agree with TRBD1. The ends lost 2 bases at V and 7 bases at J; junction bases unmatched: 4. CDR1 and CDR2 from the germline V gene are MNHNY and SVGAGI (reference sequence). The CDR3 runs 13 residues.

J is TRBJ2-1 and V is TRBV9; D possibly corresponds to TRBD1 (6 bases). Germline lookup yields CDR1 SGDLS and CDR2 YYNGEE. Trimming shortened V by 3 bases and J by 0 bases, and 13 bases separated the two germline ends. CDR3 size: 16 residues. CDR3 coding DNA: TGTGCCAGCAGCGGCGAGCAGGGGTCCTCCTACAATGAGCAGTTCTTC. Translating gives CASSGEQGSSYNEQFF.

The CDR3 DNA follows: TGTGCCAGCACAGATGGGGGGACGGACGGAAACACCATATATTTT. Translated: CASTDGGTDGNTIYF. This sequence joins TRBV11-2 and TRBJ1-3; D might be TRBD1 (5 bases). Germline assignment: CDR1 SGHAT and CDR2 FQNNGV. The CDR3 is made up of 15 amino acids. V shed 7 bases and J shed 4 bases, with 17 bases lying between them.

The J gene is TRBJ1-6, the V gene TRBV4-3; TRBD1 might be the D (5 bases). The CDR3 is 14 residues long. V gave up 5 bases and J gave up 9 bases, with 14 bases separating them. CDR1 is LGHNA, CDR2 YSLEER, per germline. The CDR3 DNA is TGCGCCAGCAGCACCATTTCAGGGTTTTCACCCCTCCACTTT. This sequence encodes CASSTISGFSPLHF.

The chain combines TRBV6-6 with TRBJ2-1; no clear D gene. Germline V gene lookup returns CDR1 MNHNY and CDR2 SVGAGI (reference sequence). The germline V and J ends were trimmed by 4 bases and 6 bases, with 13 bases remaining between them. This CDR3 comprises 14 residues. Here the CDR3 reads CASSLARTLNEQFF. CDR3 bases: TGTGCCAGCAGTTTGGCCCGTACCCTCAATGAGCAGTTCTTC.

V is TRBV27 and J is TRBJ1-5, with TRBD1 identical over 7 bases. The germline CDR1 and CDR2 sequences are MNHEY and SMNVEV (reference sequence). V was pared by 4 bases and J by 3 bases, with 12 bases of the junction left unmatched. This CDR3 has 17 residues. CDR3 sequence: CASSSTPDRAHNQPQHF. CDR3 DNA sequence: TGTGCCAGCAGTTCCACACCCGACAGGGCTCACAATCAGCCCCAGCATTTT.

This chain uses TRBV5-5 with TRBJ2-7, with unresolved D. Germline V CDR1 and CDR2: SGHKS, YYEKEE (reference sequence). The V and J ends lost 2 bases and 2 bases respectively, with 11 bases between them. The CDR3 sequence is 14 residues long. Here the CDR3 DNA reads TGTGCCAGCAGCTTTCCCGGGTCCCCCTACGAGCAGTACTTC. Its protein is CASSFPGSPYEQYF.

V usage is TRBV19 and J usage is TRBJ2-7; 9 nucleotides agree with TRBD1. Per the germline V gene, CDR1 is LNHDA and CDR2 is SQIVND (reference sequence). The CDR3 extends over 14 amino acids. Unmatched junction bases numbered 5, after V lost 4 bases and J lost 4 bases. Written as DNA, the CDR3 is TGTGCCAGTAGTACCGGGACAGGGAGGTACGAGCAGTACTTC. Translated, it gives CASSTGTGRYEQYF.

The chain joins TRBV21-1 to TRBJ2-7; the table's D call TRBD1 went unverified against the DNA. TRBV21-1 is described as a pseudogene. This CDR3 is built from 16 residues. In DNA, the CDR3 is TGTGCCAGCAGCGAAAGAACCGGGACAGGTCCCTACGAGCAGTACGTC. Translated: CASSERTGTGPYEQYV.

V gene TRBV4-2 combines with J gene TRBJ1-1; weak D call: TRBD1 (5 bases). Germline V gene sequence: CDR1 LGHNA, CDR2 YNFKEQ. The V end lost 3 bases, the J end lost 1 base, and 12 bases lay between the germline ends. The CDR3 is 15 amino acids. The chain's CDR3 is CASSQTNRRNTEAFF. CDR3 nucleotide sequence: TGTGCCAGCAGCCAGACCAACAGGAGGAACACTGAAGCTTTCTTT.

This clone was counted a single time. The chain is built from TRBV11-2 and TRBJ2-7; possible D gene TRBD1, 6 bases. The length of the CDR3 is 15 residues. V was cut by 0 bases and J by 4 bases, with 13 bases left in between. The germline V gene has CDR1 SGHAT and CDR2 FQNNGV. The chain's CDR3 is CASSLEHRARYEQYF. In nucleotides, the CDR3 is TGTGCCAGCAGCTTAGAACACAGGGCTAGGTACGAGCAGTACTTC.

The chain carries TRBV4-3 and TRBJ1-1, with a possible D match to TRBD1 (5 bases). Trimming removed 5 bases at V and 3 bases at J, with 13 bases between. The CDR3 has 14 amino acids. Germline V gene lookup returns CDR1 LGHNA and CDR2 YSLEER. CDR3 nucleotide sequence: TGCGCCAGCAGCGCTCGGAGGGGTGACACTGAAGCTTTCTTT. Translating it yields CASSARRGDTEAFF.

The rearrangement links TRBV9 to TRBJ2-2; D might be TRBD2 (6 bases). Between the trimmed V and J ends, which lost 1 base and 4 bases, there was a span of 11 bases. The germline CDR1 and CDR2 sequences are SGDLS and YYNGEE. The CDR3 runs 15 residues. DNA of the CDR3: TGTGCCAGCAGCGTAAGTGCGGAGGGCACCGGGGAGCTGTTTTTT. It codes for CASSVSAEGTGELFF. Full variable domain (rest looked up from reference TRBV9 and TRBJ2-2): DSGVTQTPKHLITATGQRVTLRCSPRSGDLSVYWYQQSLDQGLQFLIQYYNGEERAKGNILERFSAQQFPDLHSELNLSSLELGDSALYFCASSVSAEGTGELFFGEGSRLTVL.